This TCR beta chain was identified during a study of tumor and adjacent non-tumor tissue in lung cancer. Study as a whole: Samples averaged about 4.2 million productive TCRbeta reads each.

About this clonotype itself: This could be a read error, since a much larger clone is one nucleotide away.

RNA was extracted from bulk tissue without any cell sorting. Per the germline V gene, CDR1 is KGHDR and CDR2 is SFDVKD. The CDR3 contains 12 residues. TCRbeta libraries were built with three rounds of nested PCR, modified from ARM-PCR. Via MiXCR, TCRdb re-called the multiplex PCR reads, giving one row per CDR3 protein. The sample holds around 120,000 distinct CDR3 sequences, roughly 64% seen once. The receptor comes from a man younger than 40 with non-small cell lung cancer. The sequencing sample was made of lung tumor tissue. The genes are TRBV24-1 and TRBJ2-1; the D gene is possibly TRBD2 (5 bases). CDR3 sequence (DNA): TGTGTCACCAGTGATCTACTAGAAGAGCAGTTCTTC. Its protein product is CVTSDLLEEQFF.